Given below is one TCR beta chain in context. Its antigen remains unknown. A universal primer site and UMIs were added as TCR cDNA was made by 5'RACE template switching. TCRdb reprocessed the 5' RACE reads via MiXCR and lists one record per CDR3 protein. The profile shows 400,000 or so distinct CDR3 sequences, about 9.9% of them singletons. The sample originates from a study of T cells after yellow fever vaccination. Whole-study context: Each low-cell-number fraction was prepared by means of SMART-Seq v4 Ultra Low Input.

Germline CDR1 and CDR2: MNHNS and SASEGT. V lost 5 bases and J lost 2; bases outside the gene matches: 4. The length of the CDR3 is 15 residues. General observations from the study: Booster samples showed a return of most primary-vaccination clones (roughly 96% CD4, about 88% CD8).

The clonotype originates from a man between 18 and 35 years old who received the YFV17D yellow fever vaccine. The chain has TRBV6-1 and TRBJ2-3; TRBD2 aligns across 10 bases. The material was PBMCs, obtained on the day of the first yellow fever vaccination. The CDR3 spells CASSPSGGNTDTQYF. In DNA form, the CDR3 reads TGTGCCAGCAGTCCTAGCGGGGGAAACACAGATACGCAGTATTTT.